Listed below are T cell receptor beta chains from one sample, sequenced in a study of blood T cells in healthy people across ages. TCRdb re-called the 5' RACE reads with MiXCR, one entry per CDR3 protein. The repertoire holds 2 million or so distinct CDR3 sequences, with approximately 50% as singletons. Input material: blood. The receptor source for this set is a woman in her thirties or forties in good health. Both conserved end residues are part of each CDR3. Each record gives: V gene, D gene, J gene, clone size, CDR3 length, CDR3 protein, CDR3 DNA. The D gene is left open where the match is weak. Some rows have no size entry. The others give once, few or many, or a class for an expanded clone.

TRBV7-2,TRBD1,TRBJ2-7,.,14,CASSLRGPIDEQYF,TGTGCCAGCAGCTTAAGGGGGCCCATTGACGAGCAGTACTTC
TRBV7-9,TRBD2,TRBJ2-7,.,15,CASSLGTSAYNEQYF,TGTGCCAGCAGCCTTGGGACTAGCGCGTACAATGAGCAGTACTTC
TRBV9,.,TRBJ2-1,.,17,CASSVATGLQSYNEQFF,TGTGCCAGCAGCGTAGCTACAGGCCTTCAGTCCTACAATGAGCAGTTCTTC
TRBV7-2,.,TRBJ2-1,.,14,CASSLGWAYNEQFF,TGTGCCAGCAGCTTGGGGTGGGCCTACAATGAGCAGTTCTTC
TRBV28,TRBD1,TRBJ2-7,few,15,CASTEPGTGVYEQYF,TGTGCCAGCACCGAGCCCGGGACAGGGGTTTACGAGCAGTACTTC
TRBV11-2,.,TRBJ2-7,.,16,CASSLGVAEIHYEQYF,TGTGCCAGCAGCCTCGGGGTAGCGGAGATCCACTACGAGCAGTACTTC
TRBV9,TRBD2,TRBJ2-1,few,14,CASSSGDSSYEQFF,TGTGCCAGCAGCAGCGGGGATAGCAGCTATGAGCAGTTCTTC
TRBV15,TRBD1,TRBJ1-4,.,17,CATSSPPGDRAVEKLFF,TGTGCCACCAGCAGCCCCCCGGGAGACAGGGCGGTTGAAAAACTGTTTTTT
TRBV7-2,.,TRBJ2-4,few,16,CASSSDRALAKNIQYF,TGTGCCAGCAGCTCGGACAGAGCCCTAGCCAAAAACATTCAGTACTTC
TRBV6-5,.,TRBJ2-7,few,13,CASRIQPTDEQYF,TGTGCCAGCAGAATACAACCGACAGACGAGCAGTACTTC
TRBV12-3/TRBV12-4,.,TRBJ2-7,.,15,CASSLQDQLPYEQYF,TGTGCCAGCAGTTTACAGGATCAGCTTCCCTACGAGCAGTACTTC
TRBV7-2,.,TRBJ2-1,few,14,CASSLLWANNEQFF,TGTGCCAGCAGCTTACTTTGGGCCAACAATGAGCAGTTCTTC
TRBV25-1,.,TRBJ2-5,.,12,CASSEYYNEQYF,TGTGCCAGCAGTGAGTACTACAATGAGCAGTACTTC
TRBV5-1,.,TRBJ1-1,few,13,CASSRQRTSEAFF,TGCGCCAGCAGCCGGCAGAGGACGAGTGAAGCTTTCTTT
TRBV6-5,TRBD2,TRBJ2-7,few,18,CASSYSWATSGGTYEQYF,TGTGCCAGCAGTTACTCATGGGCCACTAGCGGGGGGACCTACGAGCAGTACTTC
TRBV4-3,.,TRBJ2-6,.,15,CASSHEVSGAIVLTF,TGCGCCAGCAGCCATGAGGTCTCTGGGGCCATCGTCCTGACTTTC
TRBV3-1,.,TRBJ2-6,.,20,CASSRQQGDAMGSGANVLTF,TGTGCCAGCAGCCGACAACAGGGTGACGCCATGGGGTCTGGGGCCAACGTCCTGACTTTC
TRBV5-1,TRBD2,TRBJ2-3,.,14,CASSFALAGDTQYF,TGCGCCAGCAGCTTCGCGCTAGCGGGAGATACGCAGTATTTT
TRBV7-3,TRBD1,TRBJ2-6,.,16,CASSFETGTGANVLTF,TGTGCCAGCAGCTTCGAGACAGGGACTGGGGCCAACGTCCTGACTTTC
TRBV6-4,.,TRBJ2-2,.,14,CASSDLANTGELFF,TGTGCCAGCAGTGACTTAGCGAACACCGGGGAGCTGTTTTTT
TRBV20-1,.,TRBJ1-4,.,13,CSARSPPQGKLFF,TGCAGTGCTAGATCGCCCCCGCAGGGAAAACTGTTTTTT
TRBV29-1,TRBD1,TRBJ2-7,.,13,CSALTGGGYEQYF,TGCAGCGCCCTGACAGGGGGCGGGTACGAGCAGTACTTC
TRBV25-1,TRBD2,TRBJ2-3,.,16,CASSDTSGGNTDTQYF,TGTGCCAGCAGTGATACTAGCGGGGGAAACACAGATACGCAGTATTTT
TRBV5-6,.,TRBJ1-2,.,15,CASSPGTPVSYGYTF,TGTGCCAGCAGCCCCGGGACACCGGTATCCTATGGCTACACCTTC
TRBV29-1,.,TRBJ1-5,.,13,CSVRVTGGQPQHF,TGCAGCGTTCGGGTGACAGGAGGACAGCCCCAGCATTTT
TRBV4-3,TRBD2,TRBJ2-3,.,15,CASSQQRGGADTQYF,TGCGCCAGCAGCCAACAGCGGGGGGGGGCAGATACGCAGTATTTT
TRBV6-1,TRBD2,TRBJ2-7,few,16,CASSEDTGGRVYGQYF,TGTGCCAGCAGTGAAGACACGGGAGGAAGGGTCTACGGGCAGTACTTC
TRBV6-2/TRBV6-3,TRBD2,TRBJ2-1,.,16,CASSFPLAGGLDEQFF,TGTGCCAGCAGTTTCCCACTAGCGGGGGGGCTCGATGAGCAGTTCTTC
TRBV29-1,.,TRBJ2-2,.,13,CSVGVGGTGELFF,TGCAGCGTTGGCGTCGGGGGAACCGGGGAGCTGTTTTTT
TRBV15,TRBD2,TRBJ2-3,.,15,CATSRGGGGTDTQYF,TGTGCCACCAGCAGAGGTGGGGGGGGCACAGATACGCAGTATTTT
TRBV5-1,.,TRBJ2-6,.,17,CASSLAKMGSGANVLTF,TGCGCCAGCAGCTTGGCTAAAATGGGCTCTGGGGCCAACGTCCTGACTTTC
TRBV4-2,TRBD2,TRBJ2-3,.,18,CASSQDGLAGASTDTQYF,TGTGCCAGCAGCCAAGATGGGCTAGCGGGGGCTAGCACAGATACGCAGTATTTT
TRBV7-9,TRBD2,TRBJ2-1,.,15,CASSPRAGGNNEQFF,TGTGCCAGCAGCCCCAGAGCGGGGGGGAACAATGAGCAGTTCTTC
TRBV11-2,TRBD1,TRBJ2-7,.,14,CASSLADRVGEQYF,TGTGCCAGCAGCTTAGCAGACAGGGTCGGCGAGCAGTACTTC
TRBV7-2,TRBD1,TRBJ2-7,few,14,CASSHGQGRYEQYF,TGTGCCAGCAGCCACGGACAGGGCCGATACGAGCAGTACTTC
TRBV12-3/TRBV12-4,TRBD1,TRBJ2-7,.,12,CASTPTGDEQYF,TGTGCCAGCACTCCGACAGGGGACGAGCAGTACTTC
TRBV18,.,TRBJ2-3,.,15,CASSLYGRDPDTQYF,TGTGCCAGCTCACTGTATGGGCGGGATCCAGATACGCAGTATTTT
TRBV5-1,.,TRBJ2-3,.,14,CASSLEQPQDTQYF,TGCGCCAGCAGCTTGGAACAGCCCCAGGATACGCAGTATTTT
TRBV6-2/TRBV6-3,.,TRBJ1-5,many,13,CASSYGGNQPQHF,TGTGCCAGCAGTTACGGGGGCAATCAGCCCCAGCATTTT
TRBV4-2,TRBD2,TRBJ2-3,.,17,CASSQALAGALEDTQYF,TGTGCCAGCAGCCAAGCGCTAGCGGGGGCGCTCGAAGATACGCAGTATTTT
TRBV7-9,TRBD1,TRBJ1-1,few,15,CASSYPTGVLVGAFF,TGTGCCAGCAGCTACCCGACAGGGGTTTTGGTCGGAGCTTTCTTT
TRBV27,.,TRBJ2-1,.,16,CASSSLKLGGYNEQFF,TGTGCCAGCAGTTCCCTGAAGTTGGGCGGCTACAATGAGCAGTTCTTC
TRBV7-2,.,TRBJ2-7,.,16,CASSSGTSSYYYEQYF,TGTGCCAGCAGCTCTGGGACATCCTCCTATTACTACGAGCAGTACTTC
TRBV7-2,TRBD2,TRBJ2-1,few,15,CASSIRGGASDEQFF,TGTGCCAGCAGCATCCGCGGGGGGGCCTCTGATGAGCAGTTCTTC
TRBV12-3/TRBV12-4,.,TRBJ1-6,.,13,CASSLGPGAPLHF,TGTGCCAGCAGTTTAGGTCCGGGGGCACCCCTCCACTTT
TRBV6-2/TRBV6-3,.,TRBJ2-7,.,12,CASSYEGSEQYF,TGTGCCAGCAGTTACGAGGGAAGCGAGCAGTACTTC
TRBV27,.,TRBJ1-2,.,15,CASLPEGGSIHGYTF,TGTGCCAGCCTTCCTGAAGGGGGTAGTATACATGGCTACACCTTC
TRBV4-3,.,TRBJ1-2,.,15,CASSQDTDSPYGYTF,TGCGCCAGCAGCCAAGATACCGACTCGCCTTATGGCTACACCTTC
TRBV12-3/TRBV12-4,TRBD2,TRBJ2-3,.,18,CASSLRSLSRGGTDTQYF,TGTGCCAGCAGTTTACGTTCCCTATCGCGGGGGGGTACAGATACGCAGTATTTT
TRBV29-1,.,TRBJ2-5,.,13,CSVVVQGLETQYF,TGCAGCGTTGTTGTGCAGGGGCTAGAGACCCAGTACTTC
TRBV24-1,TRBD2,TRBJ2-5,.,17,CATSDPGLAGGQETQYF,TGTGCCACCAGTGACCCCGGACTAGCGGGGGGCCAAGAGACCCAGTACTTC
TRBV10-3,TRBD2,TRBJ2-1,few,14,CATGAGGRHNEQFF,TGTGCCACCGGGGCGGGAGGGAGGCACAATGAGCAGTTCTTC
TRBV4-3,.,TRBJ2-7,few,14,CASSPGRADYEQYF,TGTGCCAGCAGCCCCGGAAGGGCGGACTACGAGCAGTACTTC
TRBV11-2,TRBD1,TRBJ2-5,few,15,CASSLMGQGAWEQYF,TGTGCCAGCAGCTTAATGGGACAGGGAGCGTGGGAGCAGTACTTC
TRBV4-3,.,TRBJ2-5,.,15,CASSQGVSIQETQYF,TGCGCCAGCAGCCAAGGGGTCAGCATTCAAGAGACCCAGTACTTC
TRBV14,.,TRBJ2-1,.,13,CASSRAPVGEQFF,TGTGCCAGCAGCCGGGCTCCCGTGGGAGAGCAGTTCTTC
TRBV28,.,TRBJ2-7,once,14,CATGGPPPTYEQYF,TGTGCCACGGGCGGCCCCCCACCCACCTACGAGCAGTACTTC
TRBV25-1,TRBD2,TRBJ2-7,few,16,CASSDPRGGSPYEQYF,TGTGCCAGCAGTGACCCCCGGGGGGGTAGCCCCTACGAGCAGTACTTC
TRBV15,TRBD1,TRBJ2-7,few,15,CATSSGTGLSYEQYF,TGTGCCACCAGCAGTGGGACAGGGCTCTCCTACGAGCAGTACTTC